The clone carrying this T cell receptor beta chain came up once. Its matching antigen is unknown. The study team obtained lesional scalp punch biopsies and peripheral blood from alopecia areata patients. CDR1 and CDR2 from the germline V gene are MNHNS and SASEGT. The V segment lost 2 bases and the J segment 1 base; nucleotides outside the gene matches: 4. The CDR3 covers 15 residues. Following RNA extraction, reverse transcription yielded cDNA that acted as the sequencing template. Using immunoSEQ multiplex PCR, the repertoire was profiled, and TCRdb retains in-frame clones only, with some absent. This table has 100,000 to 150,000 clones, around 50% appearing once. This entry belongs to a study of CD8+ T cells in alopecia areata. Overall study context: For 6 to 18 months, tofacitinib was taken, and 6 months off drug followed. Overall study findings and caveats: Affected scalp, especially in alopecia totalis/universalis, had a higher clonality than normal scalp did.

The receptor's source is a human donor with alopecia areata. The material sequenced was CD4+ T cells sorted from blood, taken at week 0. The V gene is TRBV6-1, the J gene TRBJ2-5, with 7 positions matching TRBD1. Here the CDR3 DNA reads TGTGCCAGCAGTGAACCGGCAGGGGGCCAAGAGACCCAGTACTTC. It specifies CASSEPAGGQETQYF.